This TCR beta chain stems from a study of shared clonotypes between healthy human individuals. Positive CCR7 selection of CD45RO-negative cells yielded the naive CD8 cells, and terminally differentiated effector memory CD45RA+ cells were excluded. The CDR3 runs to 18 residues. Trimming removed 3 bases from V and 0 bases from J; junction bases left unmatched: 15. The V gene's germline CDR1 is SGHRS and CDR2 YFSETQ. Genomic DNA belonging to each subset was distributed in equal measure over several immunoSEQ plates. Approximately 210 ng DNA, 30,000 to 35,000 T cell genomes, went into each sorted-subset replicate PCR. Assay used: immunoSEQ multiplex PCR; TCRdb lists only in-frame clones, some missing. The table shows 1.5 million to 2.5 million clones, with about 95% occurring only once.

This clonotype originated in a man between 18 and 29 years old in good health. Material: naive CD8+ T cells sorted from blood. This rearrangement joins TRBV5-1 to TRBJ2-7; 7 bases are shared with TRBD2. DNA of the CDR3: TGCGCCAGCAGCTCCCCCAAAGGGACTACCACAAGCTCCTACGAGCAGTACTTC. The encoded protein is CASSSPKGTTTSSYEQYF.